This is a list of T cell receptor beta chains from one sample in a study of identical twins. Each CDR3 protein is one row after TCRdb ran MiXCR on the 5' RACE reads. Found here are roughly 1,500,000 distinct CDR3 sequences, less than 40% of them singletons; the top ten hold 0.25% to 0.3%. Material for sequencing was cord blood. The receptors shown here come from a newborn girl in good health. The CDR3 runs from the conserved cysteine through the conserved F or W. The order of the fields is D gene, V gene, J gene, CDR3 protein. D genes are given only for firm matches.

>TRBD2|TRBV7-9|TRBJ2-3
CASSQRERWDTQYF
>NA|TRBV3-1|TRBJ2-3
CASSLGLASADTQYF
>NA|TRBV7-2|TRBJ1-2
CASSLPQGHGYTF
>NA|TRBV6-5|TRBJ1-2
CASSPGQNPNYGYTF
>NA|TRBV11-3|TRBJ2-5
CASSLGTLKGETQYF
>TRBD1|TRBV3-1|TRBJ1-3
CASRPGQTGNTIYF
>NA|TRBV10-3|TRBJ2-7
CAISGYRAPAYEQYF
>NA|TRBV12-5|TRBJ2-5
CASGPGPTASTQYF
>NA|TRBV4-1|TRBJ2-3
CASSQDYQRLDTDTQYF
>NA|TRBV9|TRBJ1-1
CASSPWDNTEAFF
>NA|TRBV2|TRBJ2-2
CARGRSTGELFF
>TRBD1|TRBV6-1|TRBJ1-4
CATSRDRNEKLFF
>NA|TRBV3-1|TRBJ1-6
CASSPRATNSPLHF
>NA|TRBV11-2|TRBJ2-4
CASSPSFRGHNEQYF
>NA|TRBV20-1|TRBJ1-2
CSARVTYGYTF
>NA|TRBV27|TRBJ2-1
CASSFFSIGDEQFF
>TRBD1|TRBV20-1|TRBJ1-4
CSARDPPKGAGEKLFF
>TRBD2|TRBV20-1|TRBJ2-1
CSALLAAAYNEQFF
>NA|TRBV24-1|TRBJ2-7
CAATGVPTYEQYF